These T cell receptor beta chains were read from a single sample in a study of blood T cell repertoires in COVID-19. The table came from immunoSEQ multiplex PCR; TCRdb's copy has only in-frame clones and leaves some out. This sample has around 130,000 clones, with about 86% found just once. The sample taken for sequencing was peripheral blood. These receptors originate from a woman between 50 and 59 years old with acute or convalescent COVID-19. The CDR3 runs from the conserved cysteine through the conserved F or W. Each record gives: J gene, V gene, D gene, clone size, CDR3 DNA, CDR3 protein. D genes are given only for firm matches. Clone size is shown for a subset of rows, as once, few, many or a class of expanded clone.

J gene: TRBJ1-3; V gene: TRBV6-6; D gene: TRBD1; clone size: -; CDR3 DNA: TGTGCCAGCAAATCTCCAGGGACAGACTCTGGAAACACCATATATTTT; CDR3 protein: CASKSPGTDSGNTIYF
J gene: TRBJ1-2; V gene: TRBV18; D gene: TRBD1; clone size: -; CDR3 DNA: TGTGCCAGCTCACCTGAGAGACAGGGGGTATCCACCTTC; CDR3 protein: CASSPERQGVSTF
J gene: TRBJ2-1; V gene: TRBV11-3; D gene: TRBD1; clone size: -; CDR3 DNA: TGTGCCAGCAGCTCGGACAGGGGATCCTACAATGAGCAGTTCTTC; CDR3 protein: CASSSDRGSYNEQFF
J gene: TRBJ2-2; V gene: TRBV12-3/TRBV12-4; D gene: -; clone size: -; CDR3 DNA: TGTGCCAGCAGCCGGAACACCGGGGAGCTGTTTTTT; CDR3 protein: CASSRNTGELFF
J gene: TRBJ1-3; V gene: TRBV5-1; D gene: -; clone size: -; CDR3 DNA: TGCGCCAGCACCTCGGGGTTCTCTGGAAACACCATATATTTT; CDR3 protein: CASTSGFSGNTIYF
J gene: TRBJ1-4; V gene: TRBV5-4; D gene: -; clone size: -; CDR3 DNA: TGTGCCAGCAGCATTGGTGGCCGGGCAACTAATGAAAAACTGTTTTTT; CDR3 protein: CASSIGGRATNEKLFF
J gene: TRBJ1-6; V gene: TRBV4-1; D gene: TRBD1; clone size: -; CDR3 DNA: TGCGCCAGCAGACGACAGGGGCCCAATTCACCCCTCCACTTT; CDR3 protein: CASRRQGPNSPLHF
J gene: TRBJ1-1; V gene: TRBV13; D gene: -; clone size: -; CDR3 DNA: TGTGCCAGCAGCTTGGGAGGGGCGTACACTGAAGCTTTCTTT; CDR3 protein: CASSLGGAYTEAFF
J gene: TRBJ1-2; V gene: TRBV5-8; D gene: TRBD1; clone size: -; CDR3 DNA: TGTGCCAGCAGCCACCGCGCGGACAGGGGGCTCGGCTATGGCTACACCTTC; CDR3 protein: CASSHRADRGLGYGYTF
J gene: TRBJ1-3; V gene: TRBV5-6; D gene: TRBD1; clone size: few; CDR3 DNA: TGTGCCAGCAGCCCGACAGGGAGGTCTGGAAACACCATATATTTT; CDR3 protein: CASSPTGRSGNTIYF
J gene: TRBJ1-2; V gene: TRBV4-1; D gene: -; clone size: -; CDR3 DNA: TGCGCCAGCAGCCAGGGGCAGGGACAACGATCGGTTGGCTACACCTTC; CDR3 protein: CASSQGQGQRSVGYTF
J gene: TRBJ2-2; V gene: TRBV24-1; D gene: TRBD1; clone size: -; CDR3 DNA: TGTGCCACCAGTGACCCGGACAGGGGAACCGGGGAGCTGTTTTTT; CDR3 protein: CATSDPDRGTGELFF
J gene: TRBJ2-2; V gene: TRBV24-1; D gene: TRBD2; clone size: -; CDR3 DNA: TGTGCCACCAGTGATCCCCCCGGGACTAGCGGGGGCCGCAACGGGGAGCTGTTTTTT; CDR3 protein: CATSDPPGTSGGRNGELFF
J gene: TRBJ1-6; V gene: TRBV7-9; D gene: TRBD1; clone size: few; CDR3 DNA: TGTGCCAGCAGCCCTGCGACAGGGGGCTCGGGTTCACCCCTCCACTTT; CDR3 protein: CASSPATGGSGSPLHF
J gene: TRBJ1-2; V gene: TRBV2; D gene: TRBD1; clone size: -; CDR3 DNA: TGTGCCAGCAGCGTGACAGGGAACTATGGCTACACCTTC; CDR3 protein: CASSVTGNYGYTF
J gene: TRBJ1-5; V gene: TRBV7-8; D gene: -; clone size: -; CDR3 DNA: TGTGCCAGCAGCTTATGGTCCTATGGCAATCAGCCCCAGCATTTT; CDR3 protein: CASSLWSYGNQPQHF
J gene: TRBJ1-5; V gene: TRBV7-6; D gene: TRBD1; clone size: -; CDR3 DNA: TGTGCCAGCAGCTTTGGACAGGGCCGGGTTAAGCCCCAGCATTTT; CDR3 protein: CASSFGQGRVKPQHF
J gene: TRBJ1-2; V gene: TRBV5-6; D gene: -; clone size: -; CDR3 DNA: TGTGCCAGCAGCATAAGCCCTGGTCGCGCGGACTATGGCTACACCTTC; CDR3 protein: CASSISPGRADYGYTF
J gene: TRBJ2-3; V gene: TRBV9; D gene: -; clone size: few; CDR3 DNA: TGTGCCAGCAGCGTAGAAATAGCGGAAAACCACCGTGATAGCACAGATACGCAGTATTTT; CDR3 protein: CASSVEIAENHRDSTDTQYF
J gene: TRBJ2-7; V gene: TRBV7-8; D gene: TRBD1; clone size: -; CDR3 DNA: TGTGCCAGCAGCCCTAGACAGGGTGCCTACGAGCAGTACTTC; CDR3 protein: CASSPRQGAYEQYF
J gene: TRBJ1-3; V gene: TRBV6-5; D gene: -; clone size: -; CDR3 DNA: TGTGCCAGCAGTTACTCTTACCGACACTCTGGAAACACCATATATTTT; CDR3 protein: CASSYSYRHSGNTIYF
J gene: TRBJ2-1; V gene: TRBV14; D gene: TRBD2; clone size: -; CDR3 DNA: TGTGCCAGCAGCCTGGCTAGCGGGGGGGCGTACAATGAGCAGTTCTTC; CDR3 protein: CASSLASGGAYNEQFF
J gene: TRBJ2-1; V gene: TRBV7-9; D gene: -; clone size: -; CDR3 DNA: TGTGCCAGCAGCTTATGGATGGATGACAGTTACAATGAGCAGTTCTTC; CDR3 protein: CASSLWMDDSYNEQFF
J gene: TRBJ1-6; V gene: TRBV2; D gene: TRBD1; clone size: -; CDR3 DNA: TGTGCCAGCAGTGGGACAGGGAAGGAGAATTCACCCCTCCACTTT; CDR3 protein: CASSGTGKENSPLHF
J gene: TRBJ1-1; V gene: TRBV14; D gene: -; clone size: once; CDR3 DNA: TGTGCCAGCAGCCAAGTAAATATGAACACTGAAGCTTTCTTT; CDR3 protein: CASSQVNMNTEAFF
J gene: TRBJ2-1; V gene: TRBV5-5; D gene: -; clone size: -; CDR3 DNA: TGTGCCAGCAGCTTGGGAGACAGGGAGGTAAATGAGCAGTTCTTC; CDR3 protein: CASSLGDREVNEQFF
J gene: TRBJ1-1; V gene: TRBV7-9; D gene: -; clone size: once; CDR3 DNA: TGTGCCAGCAGCCCCGGGCGGGCAGAAGCTTTCTTT; CDR3 protein: CASSPGRAEAFF
J gene: TRBJ2-3; V gene: TRBV19; D gene: TRBD2; clone size: -; CDR3 DNA: TGTGCCAGTAGTATTAGGACTAGCGGGAGATCCACAGATACGCAGTATTTT; CDR3 protein: CASSIRTSGRSTDTQYF
J gene: TRBJ2-1; V gene: TRBV2; D gene: -; clone size: once; CDR3 DNA: TGTGCCAGCATCACATCACAGGGTGCCTCTTACAATGAGCAGTTCTTC; CDR3 protein: CASITSQGASYNEQFF
J gene: TRBJ2-3; V gene: TRBV5-4; D gene: TRBD2; clone size: -; CDR3 DNA: TGTGCCAGCAGCTTGTGGCTAGCGGGGGGGACAGATACGCAGTATTTT; CDR3 protein: CASSLWLAGGTDTQYF
J gene: TRBJ2-3; V gene: TRBV19; D gene: TRBD2; clone size: -; CDR3 DNA: TGTGCCAGTTCCCCCCGAAGCGGGGATCGGTATACGCAGTATTTT; CDR3 protein: CASSPRSGDRYTQYF
J gene: TRBJ1-3; V gene: TRBV21-1; D gene: -; clone size: once; CDR3 DNA: TGTGCCAGCAGCAAAGAGCAGGTGCCGACCGCCTTGGCTGGAAACACCATATATTTT; CDR3 protein: CASSKEQVPTALAGNTIYF
J gene: TRBJ2-1; V gene: TRBV3-1/TRBV3-2; D gene: TRBD2; clone size: -; CDR3 DNA: TGTGCCAGCAGCATTCCTAGCGGGGGTTCCTACAATGAGCAGTTCTTC; CDR3 protein: CASSIPSGGSYNEQFF
J gene: TRBJ2-2; V gene: TRBV27; D gene: -; clone size: -; CDR3 DNA: TGTGCCAGCAGTTTATCGCGGACAGTCCCCACCGGGGAGCTGTTTTTT; CDR3 protein: CASSLSRTVPTGELFF
J gene: TRBJ2-7; V gene: TRBV28; D gene: -; clone size: -; CDR3 DNA: TGTGCCAGCAGATCAATCCTATACGAGCAGTACTTC; CDR3 protein: CASRSILYEQYF
J gene: TRBJ1-6; V gene: TRBV27; D gene: TRBD1; clone size: -; CDR3 DNA: TGTGCCAGCAGTCGACAGGGTGAAACTTCCTATAATTCACCCCTCCACTTT; CDR3 protein: CASSRQGETSYNSPLHF
J gene: TRBJ1-1; V gene: TRBV27; D gene: TRBD1; clone size: -; CDR3 DNA: TGTGCCAGCAGTTTAATAGGGGGCGGTAGAACTGAAGCTTTCTTT; CDR3 protein: CASSLIGGGRTEAFF
J gene: TRBJ1-2; V gene: TRBV19; D gene: TRBD1; clone size: -; CDR3 DNA: TGTGCCAGTAGTATAAGGGACAGGGTAAAGTTTAACTATGGCTACACCTTC; CDR3 protein: CASSIRDRVKFNYGYTF
J gene: TRBJ1-2; V gene: TRBV30; D gene: -; clone size: -; CDR3 DNA: TGTGCCTGGAGTGCCCGGGGTAGTCCTAACTATGGCTACACCTTC; CDR3 protein: CAWSARGSPNYGYTF
J gene: TRBJ1-4; V gene: TRBV18; D gene: TRBD1; clone size: -; CDR3 DNA: TGTGCCAGCTCACCCCGGACAGGGACTGAAAAACTGTTTTTT; CDR3 protein: CASSPRTGTEKLFF
J gene: TRBJ1-4; V gene: TRBV21-1; D gene: -; clone size: -; CDR3 DNA: TGTGCCAGCAGCAAATGCGGGAGGAAGCATTGGGAAGATGAAAAACTGTTTTTT; CDR3 protein: CASSKCGRKHWEDEKLFF
J gene: TRBJ1-4; V gene: TRBV7-3; D gene: TRBD1; clone size: -; CDR3 DNA: TGTGCCAGCAGTCTAAATCCCCGGACAGGGAGGACCACTAATGAAAAACTGTTTTTT; CDR3 protein: CASSLNPRTGRTTNEKLFF
J gene: TRBJ1-1; V gene: TRBV3-1/TRBV3-2; D gene: -; clone size: -; CDR3 DNA: TGTGCCAGCAGCCAAGATCGCGGAAGGAGGGGATTATCGAACACTGAAGCTTTCTTT; CDR3 protein: CASSQDRGRRGLSNTEAFF
J gene: TRBJ2-2; V gene: TRBV25-1; D gene: -; clone size: -; CDR3 DNA: TGTGCCAGCAGTGAATTGCTTCACGACAGGGAACGGGGGGGGGAGCTGTTTTTT; CDR3 protein: CASSELLHDRERGGELFF
J gene: TRBJ2-7; V gene: TRBV9; D gene: TRBD2; clone size: -; CDR3 DNA: TGTGCCAGCAGCGTAGCGGGGGGGCTCACCTACGAGCAGTACTTC; CDR3 protein: CASSVAGGLTYEQYF
J gene: TRBJ1-2; V gene: TRBV19; D gene: -; clone size: -; CDR3 DNA: TGTGCCAGTAGTATAGACAATAGAGGCTACACCTTC; CDR3 protein: CASSIDNRGYTF
J gene: TRBJ2-1; V gene: TRBV11-3; D gene: TRBD2; clone size: -; CDR3 DNA: TGTGCCAGCAGCTTCTCCTCGGGGGGACTCTTTGGGAATGAGCAGTTCTTC; CDR3 protein: CASSFSSGGLFGNEQFF
J gene: TRBJ1-1; V gene: TRBV29-1; D gene: -; clone size: -; CDR3 DNA: TGCAGCGCCTATACAGGGATGGAGGTGGCTTTCTTT; CDR3 protein: CSAYTGMEVAFF
J gene: TRBJ2-7; V gene: TRBV7-8; D gene: TRBD1; clone size: few; CDR3 DNA: TGTGCCAGCAGCTCACCGGGACAGGTGTCCTACGAGCAGTACTTC; CDR3 protein: CASSSPGQVSYEQYF
J gene: TRBJ1-2; V gene: TRBV27; D gene: TRBD1; clone size: -; CDR3 DNA: TGTGCCATCCGGACAGGGATTAGCTATGGCTACACCTTC; CDR3 protein: CAIRTGISYGYTF
J gene: TRBJ2-2; V gene: TRBV5-4; D gene: -; clone size: -; CDR3 DNA: TGTGCCAGCAGCTTGGGCCAGGGTAGGGCCGGGGAGCTGTTTTTT; CDR3 protein: CASSLGQGRAGELFF
J gene: TRBJ2-2; V gene: TRBV9; D gene: TRBD2; clone size: -; CDR3 DNA: TGTGCCAGCAGCGTAGAGGGACTAGCGGACACCGGGGAGCTGTTTTTT; CDR3 protein: CASSVEGLADTGELFF
J gene: TRBJ1-6; V gene: TRBV30; D gene: -; clone size: -; CDR3 DNA: TGTGCCTGGAGTGTAGCGGCCGGGAATTCACCCCTCCACTTT; CDR3 protein: CAWSVAAGNSPLHF
J gene: TRBJ1-6; V gene: TRBV18; D gene: -; clone size: -; CDR3 DNA: TGTGCCAGCTCACCAATAGAGGACAGCCCCCTCCACTTT; CDR3 protein: CASSPIEDSPLHF
J gene: TRBJ1-2; V gene: TRBV5-4; D gene: -; clone size: -; CDR3 DNA: TGTGCCAGCAGCTTGCAGGGGTTCTATGGCTACACCTTC; CDR3 protein: CASSLQGFYGYTF
J gene: TRBJ2-1; V gene: TRBV28; D gene: TRBD2; clone size: -; CDR3 DNA: TGTGCCAGCAGTATCCAGCGGGGGGTGAATGAGCAGTTCTTC; CDR3 protein: CASSIQRGVNEQFF
J gene: TRBJ2-1; V gene: TRBV9; D gene: TRBD2; clone size: -; CDR3 DNA: TGTGCCAGCAGCGTAGCCACGGGACTAGCGGGGACCAATGAGCAGTTCTTC; CDR3 protein: CASSVATGLAGTNEQFF
J gene: TRBJ2-1; V gene: TRBV19; D gene: TRBD2; clone size: few; CDR3 DNA: TGTGCCAGTAGAAGGGACTATCCGGGAGGTGAGCAGTTCTTC; CDR3 protein: CASRRDYPGGEQFF
J gene: TRBJ1-4; V gene: TRBV23-1; D gene: TRBD1; clone size: -; CDR3 DNA: TGCGCCAGCAGTCAATCCGACAGGGGATTGGGCCCTAATGAAAAACTGTTTTTT; CDR3 protein: CASSQSDRGLGPNEKLFF